These T cell receptor beta chains were read from a single sample in a study of tumor and adjacent non-tumor tissue in lung cancer. TCRdb reprocessed the multiplex PCR reads with MiXCR, giving one entry per CDR3 protein. The data show around 80,000 distinct CDR3 sequences, less than 85% seen once. Sequenced sample: distant non-tumor lung tissue. The source of these receptors is a man in his sixties or seventies with non-small cell lung cancer. The CDR3 runs from the conserved cysteine through the conserved F or W. A D gene is named only where the DNA matches it firmly. Size is omitted from some rows. Given values are once, few, many or a class for expanded clones.

j_call,cdr3_length,v_call,d_call,clone_size,cdr3_aa,cdr3_nt
TRBJ1-1,14,TRBV6-5,NA,NA,CGNSYSAARTEAFF,TGTGGCAACAGTTACAGCGCCGCGAGGACTGAAGCTTTCTTT
TRBJ1-5,14,TRBV4-1,NA,NA,CASSPDRQVQPLHF,TGCGCCAGCAGCCCCGACAGGCAGGTTCAGCCCCTGCATTTT
TRBJ2-3,13,TRBV5-1,TRBD2,NA,CASSLTEAGAQYF,TGCGCCAGCAGCTTGACAGAAGCGGGGGCGCAGTATTTT
TRBJ2-5,14,TRBV25-1,TRBD2,NA,CASRPASGKATQYF,TGTGCCAGCAGACCGGCTAGCGGAAAAGCGACCCAGTACTTC
TRBJ2-1,11,TRBV11-2,NA,NA,CADSPCNEQFF,TGTGCCGACAGCCCGTGCAATGAGCAGTTCTTC
TRBJ2-7,15,TRBV6-2/TRBV6-3,TRBD1,NA,CASTQTGGSSYEQYF,TGTGCCAGCACCCAGACAGGGGGTAGCTCCTACGAGCAGTATTTC
TRBJ1-2,13,TRBV29-1,NA,many,CSVEDGTAYGYTF,TGCAGCGTTGAAGACGGGACGGCCTATGGCTACACCTTC
TRBJ2-7,11,TRBV28,NA,NA,CACSLNREQYF,TGTGCCTGCAGTTTAAACCGGGAGCAATACTTC
TRBJ2-7,13,TRBV29-1,NA,NA,CSAEPSEGYEQYF,TGCAGCGCTGAGCCTAGCGAGGGCTACGAGCAGTACTTC
TRBJ1-5,15,TRBV12-3/TRBV12-4,TRBD1,once,CASSLGTGGSHPQHF,TGTGCCAGCAGCTTAGGGACAGGGGGCAGTCACCCCCAGCATTTT
TRBJ2-2,16,TRBV10-2,TRBD2,NA,CASRPDRGGNTGELFF,TGCGCCAGCAGACCAGACCGGGGGGGTAATACCGGGGAGCTGTTTTTT
TRBJ2-1,16,TRBV29-1,NA,NA,CSVLGRGSLLNNEQFF,TGCAGCGTCCTAGGTAGGGGGAGCTTATTGAACAATGAGCAGTTCTTC
TRBJ1-2,13,TRBV6-5,NA,many,CASMRAPGAGYTF,TGTGCCAGCATGCGGGCTCCCGGAGCTGGCTACACCTTC
TRBJ2-1,17,TRBV7-9,NA,NA,CASSEDLPLYSYNEQFF,TGTGCCAGCAGCGAAGATCTGCCTCTTTACTCCTACAATGAGCAGTTCTTC
TRBJ1-2,14,TRBV14,TRBD1,NA,CPSSRNRGEYGYTF,TGTCCCAGCAGCCGAAACAGGGGAGAGTACGGCTACACCTTC
TRBJ1-1,16,TRBV6-5,TRBD1,NA,CVSSYSPRTGSSEAFF,TGTGTCAGCAGTTACTCCCCACGGACAGGGAGCAGTGAAGCTTTCTTT
TRBJ2-5,17,TRBV6-1,TRBD2,NA,CASSEKVTGGGGETQYF,TGTGCCAGCAGTGAAAAGGTCACAGGCGGGGGTGGGGAGACCCAGTACTTC
TRBJ2-3,15,TRBV11-3,TRBD1,few,CASSLRQGATDTQYF,TGTGCCAGCAGTCTAAGACAGGGAGCAACAGATACGCAGTATTTT
TRBJ2-2,15,TRBV6-1,TRBD2,NA,CASSRLAGDTGELFF,TGTGCCAGCAGTCGACTAGCGGGAGACACCGGGGAACTGTTTTTT
TRBJ2-1,20,TRBV6-6,NA,NA,CASSYIGLADVFSSYNEQIF,TGTGCCAGCAGTTACATAGGGCTTGCGGACGTCTTTAGCTCCTACAATGAGCAGATCTTC
TRBJ1-5,14,TRBV12-5,NA,few,CASGLTAGNQPQHF,TGTGCTAGTGGCCTTACCGCCGGTAATCAGCCCCAGCATTTT
TRBJ1-5,13,TRBV29-1,NA,NA,CWVEEGLGQPQHF,TGCTGGGTTGAAGAGGGGCTAGGCCAGCCCCAGCATTTT
TRBJ1-5,15,TRBV6-6,NA,NA,CVSSFPGQYNQPQHF,TGTGTCAGCAGCTTTCCAGGGCAGTACAATCAACCCCAGCATTTT
TRBJ2-1,15,TRBV20-1,NA,many,CSARISGRDNNEQFF,TGCAGTGCTAGAATATCGGGCAGGGACAACAATGAGCAGTTCTTC
TRBJ2-1,15,TRBV5-4,NA,NA,CASSLYAGDRSEQFF,TGTGCCAGCAGCTTGTACGCGGGGGACAGGAGTGAACAGTTCTTC
TRBJ2-5,15,TRBV28,TRBD2,NA,CASSLARRERETQYF,TGTGCCAGCAGTTTGGCCAGGCGGGAGCGAGAGACCCAGTACTTC
TRBJ1-6,15,TRBV28,TRBD1,NA,CANSSEQGAGSPLHF,TGTGCCAATAGTTCGGAACAGGGGGCTGGATCACCCCTCCACTTT
TRBJ2-3,16,TRBV7-8,NA,NA,CASSFLLWGNTDTQYF,TGTGCCAGCAGCTTCTTACTATGGGGAAACACAGATACGCAGTATTTT
TRBJ2-1,14,TRBV6-4,TRBD1,NA,CASSDGQGGNEQLF,TGTGCCAGCAGTGACGGACAGGGGGGCAATGAGCAGTTATTC
TRBJ1-2,14,TRBV6-5,TRBD1,NA,CATGRTGERYGHTF,TGTGCCACCGGGAGGACAGGGGAACGCTATGGCCACACCTTC
TRBJ2-3,17,TRBV28,NA,NA,CASSFTNQGRDIDTHYF,TGTGCCAGCAGTTTCACGAACCAAGGCAGGGACATAGATACGCATTATTTT
TRBJ1-2,14,TRBV6-4,TRBD1,many,CASSGGDSSYGYTF,TGTGCCAGCAGTGGGGGGGACAGTTCCTATGGCTACACCTTC
TRBJ1-1,15,TRBV11-2,NA,NA,CASIPPEGFYTEAFF,TGTGCCAGCATCCCCCCAGAGGGGTTTTACACTGAAGCTTTCTTT
TRBJ2-1,17,TRBV6-5,TRBD1,many,CASSYLAPGQGAVEQFF,TGTGCCAGCAGTTACCTAGCACCGGGACAGGGGGCAGTTGAGCAGTTCTTC